Listed below are T cell receptor beta chains from one sample, sequenced in a study of CD8 T cells in ankylosing spondylitis. TCRdb re-called the 5' RACE reads with MiXCR, one entry per CDR3 protein. Of some 130,000 distinct CDR3 sequences listed, about an eighth are singletons. The sample consisted of blood, either unsorted or a sorted T cell fraction (not recorded which). These receptors were taken from a female donor with ankylosing spondylitis or in good health (not recorded which). Both conserved end residues are part of each CDR3. A D gene is named only where the DNA matches it firmly. Some rows mark clone size as missing; the rest say once, few, many or name a class of expanded clone.

V gene,clone size,CDR3 length,J gene,D gene,CDR3 protein,CDR3 DNA
TRBV13,-,19,TRBJ2-1,TRBD2,CVSSLEGLAGERTTDEQFF,TGTGTCAGCAGCTTAGAGGGACTAGCGGGAGAAAGGACTACTGATGAGCAGTTCTTC
TRBV20-1,-,14,TRBJ2-1,TRBD2,CSAPGLAGGHKQFF,TGCAGTGCCCCTGGACTAGCGGGAGGACATAAGCAGTTCTTC
TRBV7-7,many,17,TRBJ2-1,TRBD2,CASSPQLGGGVYNEQFF,TGTGCCAGCAGTCCCCAATTGGGCGGGGGGGTATACAATGAGCAGTTCTTC
TRBV13,many,15,TRBJ1-3,-,CASSLPGSSGNTIYF,TGTGCCAGCAGCTTACCCGGGTCCTCTGGAAACACCATATATTTT
TRBV5-6,many,12,TRBJ2-7,-,CASSLAGSEQYF,TGTGCCAGCAGCTTGGCAGGTAGCGAGCAGTACTTC
TRBV5-6,once,19,TRBJ2-1,-,CAISSGVYSAGSSYNEQFF,TGTGCCATCAGCTCGGGGGTGTATTCGGCGGGAAGCTCCTACAATGAGCAGTTCTTC
TRBV5-1,many,18,TRBJ2-1,TRBD2,CASNFQSLTSGSYNEQFF,TGCGCCAGCAACTTTCAAAGTTTGACTAGCGGATCCTACAATGAGCAGTTCTTC
TRBV29-1,many,12,TRBJ1-1,-,CSADRGDTEAFF,TGCAGCGCCGACCGGGGGGACACTGAAGCTTTCTTT
TRBV28,many,15,TRBJ1-4,TRBD1,CASSPTGTVNEKLFF,TGTGCCAGCAGTCCCACCGGGACAGTAAATGAAAAACTGTTTTTT
TRBV7-7,many,13,TRBJ2-7,-,CASSQGVGYEQYF,TGTGCCAGCTCGCAGGGAGTAGGCTACGAGCAGTACTTC
TRBV5-4,-,14,TRBJ2-4,-,CASSLTGNKNIQYF,TGTGCCAGCAGCTTGACAGGGAACAAAAACATTCAGTACTTC
TRBV10-1,few,15,TRBJ2-3,TRBD2,CASSGRAGNTDTQYF,TGCGCCAGCAGTGGACGAGCGGGGAACACAGATACGCAGTATTTT
TRBV2,-,12,TRBJ2-7,-,CASSVSIEEQYF,TGTGCCTCTTCGGTGTCCATTGAAGAGCAGTACTTC
TRBV27,many,14,TRBJ2-1,TRBD2,CASRETSGSIEQFF,TGTGCCAGCAGGGAGACTAGCGGGAGTATTGAGCAGTTCTTC
TRBV29-1,many,14,TRBJ1-1,TRBD1,CSVSYRGRNTEAFF,TGCAGCGTTTCATACAGGGGAAGGAACACTGAAGCTTTCTTT
TRBV28,many,14,TRBJ1-1,-,CASSIPGRITEAFF,TGTGCCAGCAGTATACCGGGACGGATTACTGAAGCTTTCTTT
TRBV30,few,15,TRBJ1-6,-,CAWRNRVLGVSPLHF,TGTGCCTGGAGGAACAGGGTACTTGGGGTTTCACCCCTCCACTTT
TRBV29-1,once,14,TRBJ2-3,-,CSVELEYLRDTQYF,TGCAGCGTTGAACTGGAGTATCTTAGGGATACGCAATATTTT
TRBV29-1,many,13,TRBJ2-5,-,CSARGGSRETQYF,TGCAGCGCAAGGGGGGGAAGCAGAGAGACCCAGTACTTC
TRBV7-3,many,13,TRBJ1-1,-,CASSVQGGTEAFF,TGTGCCAGCAGCGTCCAGGGTGGCACTGAAGCTTTCTTT
TRBV7-8,many,14,TRBJ1-4,-,CASSFSPRGEKLFF,TGTGCCAGCAGCTTTTCCCCCCGGGGTGAAAAACTGTTTTTT
TRBV20-1,few,17,TRBJ2-3,TRBD2,CSARKSGGSLSTDTQYF,TGCAGTGCCCGCAAGTCGGGGGGTTCCCTCAGCACAGATACGCAGTATTTT
TRBV11-1,-,16,TRBJ2-1,TRBD2,CASSLGLAGAKNEQFF,TGTGCCAGCAGCTTAGGACTAGCGGGAGCTAAAAATGAGCAGTTCTTC
TRBV10-3,many,12,TRBJ1-1,-,CAISEGGNEAFF,TGTGCCATCAGCGAAGGGGGGAATGAAGCTTTCTTT
TRBV20-1,many,17,TRBJ2-1,TRBD2,CSASPPSGRPYSDEQFF,TGCAGTGCTAGCCCCCCCAGCGGGAGGCCTTATAGCGATGAGCAGTTCTTC
TRBV5-1,many,14,TRBJ2-5,-,CASRLGTAQETQYF,TGCGCCAGCAGGTTAGGGACGGCCCAAGAGACCCAGTACTTC
TRBV5-1,many,14,TRBJ1-2,TRBD1,CASSSMTGQWGYTF,TGCGCCAGCAGCTCCATGACAGGGCAATGGGGCTACACCTTC
TRBV12-3/TRBV12-4,many,16,TRBJ2-3,-,CASSPRGSFGTDTQYF,TGTGCCAGCAGTCCCCGGGGAAGCTTCGGCACAGATACGCAGTATTTT
TRBV5-1,many,14,TRBJ1-1,TRBD1,CASSWTGGNTEAFF,TGCGCCAGCAGCTGGACAGGGGGGAACACTGAAGCTTTCTTT
TRBV28,many,14,TRBJ1-5,TRBD1,CASSSGQGHQPQHF,TGTGCCAGCAGTTCCGGACAGGGCCATCAGCCCCAGCATTTT
TRBV28,many,14,TRBJ1-1,-,CASIPGLPGIEAFF,TGTGCCAGCATTCCGGGACTCCCAGGGATTGAAGCTTTCTTT
TRBV29-1,many,10,TRBJ1-1,-,CSVGATEAFF,TGCAGCGTTGGGGCCACTGAAGCTTTCTTT
TRBV5-1,many,15,TRBJ1-2,-,CASRDSTAGVRGYTF,TGCGCCAGCAGAGACTCGACAGCAGGTGTTCGTGGCTACACCTTC
TRBV18,many,15,TRBJ2-5,TRBD2,CASSQRTSGQETQYF,TGTGCCAGCTCACAAAGGACTAGCGGCCAAGAGACCCAGTACTTC
TRBV5-1,many,15,TRBJ2-7,-,CASSLDRLPSYEQYF,TGCGCCAGCAGCTTGGACAGGCTACCCTCCTACGAGCAGTACTTC
TRBV4-2,many,15,TRBJ1-4,TRBD1,CASSQDQGAREKLFF,TGTGCCAGCAGCCAAGACCAGGGGGCGAGGGAAAAACTGTTTTTT
TRBV4-1,many,16,TRBJ2-3,-,CASSRILRGRTDTQYF,TGCGCCAGCAGCCGCATCCTCCGAGGGAGAACAGATACGCAGTATTTT
TRBV10-2,many,12,TRBJ2-7,-,CASSVLVYEQYF,TGCGCCAGCAGTGTACTGGTCTACGAGCAGTACTTC
TRBV5-1,few,18,TRBJ2-7,TRBD2,CASSPRTSGSLVPYEQYF,TGCGCCAGCAGCCCAAGGACTAGCGGGAGCCTAGTACCCTACGAGCAGTACTTC
TRBV10-3,many,14,TRBJ2-7,TRBD1,CAISVGTGTYEQYF,TGTGCCATCAGTGTGGGGACAGGCACCTACGAGCAGTACTTC
TRBV29-1,many,12,TRBJ2-4,-,CSVVVGSDIQYF,TGCAGCGTTGTGGTGGGGTCGGACATTCAGTACTTC
TRBV5-1,many,16,TRBJ2-1,-,CASSLALDSWVVEQFF,TGCGCCAGCAGCTTGGCCTTGGACTCCTGGGTGGTTGAGCAGTTCTTC
TRBV7-9,many,16,TRBJ2-1,TRBD2,CASSSGTSGIKDEQFF,TGTGCCAGCAGCTCCGGGACTAGCGGGATAAAGGATGAGCAGTTCTTC
TRBV7-8,many,16,TRBJ2-3,-,CASSPRQVLLTDTQYF,TGTGCCAGCAGCCCCCGACAGGTCCTCCTCACAGATACGCAGTATTTT
TRBV5-1,many,15,TRBJ2-3,TRBD1,CASSLNRGGTDTQYF,TGCGCCAGCAGCTTGAACAGGGGAGGCACAGATACGCAGTATTTT
TRBV5-1,many,14,TRBJ2-7,-,CASSLGGPNYEQYF,TGCGCCAGCAGCTTGGGGGGGCCAAACTACGAGCAGTACTTC
TRBV5-6,many,13,TRBJ2-1,TRBD2,CASSSGRVHEQFF,TGTGCCAGCAGTAGCGGGAGGGTCCATGAGCAGTTCTTC
TRBV5-1,many,14,TRBJ2-1,-,CASSVDRQGLGQFF,TGCGCCAGCAGCGTTGATAGACAGGGACTAGGGCAGTTCTTC
TRBV15,many,15,TRBJ1-2,-,CATSRDEHLFSGYTF,TGTGCCACCAGCAGAGATGAACACCTTTTTAGTGGCTACACCTTC
TRBV30,many,13,TRBJ2-5,-,CAWRIGQKETQYF,TGTGCCTGGAGGATCGGACAGAAAGAGACCCAGTACTTC
TRBV2,many,14,TRBJ1-5,-,CASSEDRTDQPQHF,TGTGCCAGCAGTGAAGACAGAACGGATCAGCCCCAGCATTTT
TRBV5-1,once,17,TRBJ2-7,-,CASSLVPTGGGSYEQYF,TGCGCCAGCAGCTTGGTTCCGACTGGCGGAGGCTCCTACGAGCAGTACTTC
TRBV18,many,13,TRBJ1-1,-,CASSSDLNTEAFF,TGTGCCAGCTCCTCGGACTTGAACACTGAAGCTTTCTTT
TRBV29-1,-,14,TRBJ1-1,-,CSVLTPGLITEAFF,TGCAGCGTCCTCACCCCCGGCCTGATCACTGAAGCTTTCTTT
TRBV11-1,many,18,TRBJ2-1,-,CASSLVSGSGISYNEQFF,TGTGCCAGCAGCTTGGTGTCGGGTAGCGGTATATCCTACAATGAGCAGTTCTTC
TRBV7-6,-,13,TRBJ2-5,-,CASSRKYQETQYF,TGTGCCAGCAGCCGAAAGTACCAAGAGACCCAGTACTTC
TRBV5-4,once,14,TRBJ2-1,-,CASSPESSFNEQFF,TGTGCCAGCAGCCCAGAGAGCTCCTTCAATGAGCAGTTCTTC
TRBV12-3/TRBV12-4,many,11,TRBJ2-4,-,CASSFQGNQYF,TGTGCCAGCAGTTTCCAGGGTAATCAGTACTTC
TRBV18,many,14,TRBJ1-1,-,CASSPAGPDTEAFF,TGTGCCAGCTCACCAGCAGGTCCGGACACTGAAGCTTTCTTT